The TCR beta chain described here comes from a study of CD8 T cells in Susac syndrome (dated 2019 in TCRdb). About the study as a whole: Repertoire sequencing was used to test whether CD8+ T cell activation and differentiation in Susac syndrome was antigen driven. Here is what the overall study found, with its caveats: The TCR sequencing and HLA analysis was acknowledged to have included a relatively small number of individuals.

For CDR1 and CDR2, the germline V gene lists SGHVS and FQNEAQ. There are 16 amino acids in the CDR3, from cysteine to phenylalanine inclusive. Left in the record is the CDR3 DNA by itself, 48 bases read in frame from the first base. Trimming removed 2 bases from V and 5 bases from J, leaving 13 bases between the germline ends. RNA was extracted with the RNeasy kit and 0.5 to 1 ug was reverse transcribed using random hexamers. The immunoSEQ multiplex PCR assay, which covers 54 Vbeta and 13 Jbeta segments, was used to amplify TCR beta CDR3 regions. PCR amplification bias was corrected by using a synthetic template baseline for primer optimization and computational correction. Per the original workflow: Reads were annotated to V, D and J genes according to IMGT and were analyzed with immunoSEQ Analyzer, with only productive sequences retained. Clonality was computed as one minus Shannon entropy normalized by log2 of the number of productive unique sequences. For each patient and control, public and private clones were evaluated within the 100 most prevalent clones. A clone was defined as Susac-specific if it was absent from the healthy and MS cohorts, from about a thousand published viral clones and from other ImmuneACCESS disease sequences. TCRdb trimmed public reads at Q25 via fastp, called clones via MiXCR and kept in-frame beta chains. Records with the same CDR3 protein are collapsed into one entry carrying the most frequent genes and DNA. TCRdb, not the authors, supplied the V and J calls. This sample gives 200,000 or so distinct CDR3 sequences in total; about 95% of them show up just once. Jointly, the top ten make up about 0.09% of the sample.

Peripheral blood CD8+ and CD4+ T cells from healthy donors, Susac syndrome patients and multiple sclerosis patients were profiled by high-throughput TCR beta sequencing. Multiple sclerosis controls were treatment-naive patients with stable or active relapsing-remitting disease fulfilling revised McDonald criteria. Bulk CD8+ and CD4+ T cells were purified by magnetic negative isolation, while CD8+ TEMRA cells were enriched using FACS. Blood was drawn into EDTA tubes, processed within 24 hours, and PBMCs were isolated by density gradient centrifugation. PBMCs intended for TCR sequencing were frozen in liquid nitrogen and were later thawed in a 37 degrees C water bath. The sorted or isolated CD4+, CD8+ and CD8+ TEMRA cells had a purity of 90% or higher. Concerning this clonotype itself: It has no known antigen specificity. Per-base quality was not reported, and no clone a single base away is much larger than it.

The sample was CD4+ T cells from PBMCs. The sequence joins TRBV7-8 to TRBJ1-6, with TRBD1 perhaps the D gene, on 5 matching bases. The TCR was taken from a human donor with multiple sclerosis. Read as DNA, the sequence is TGTGCCAGCAGCTTATTTACGGGGCAGAATAATTCACCCCTCCACTTT. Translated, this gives CASSLFTGQNNSPLHF. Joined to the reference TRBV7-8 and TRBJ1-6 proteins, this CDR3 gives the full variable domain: GAGVSQSPRYKVAKRGQDVALRCDPISGHVSLFWYQQALGQGPEFLTYFQNEAQLDKSGLPSDRFFAERPEGSVSTLKIQRTQQEDSAVYLCASSLFTGQNNSPLHFGNGTRLTVT.